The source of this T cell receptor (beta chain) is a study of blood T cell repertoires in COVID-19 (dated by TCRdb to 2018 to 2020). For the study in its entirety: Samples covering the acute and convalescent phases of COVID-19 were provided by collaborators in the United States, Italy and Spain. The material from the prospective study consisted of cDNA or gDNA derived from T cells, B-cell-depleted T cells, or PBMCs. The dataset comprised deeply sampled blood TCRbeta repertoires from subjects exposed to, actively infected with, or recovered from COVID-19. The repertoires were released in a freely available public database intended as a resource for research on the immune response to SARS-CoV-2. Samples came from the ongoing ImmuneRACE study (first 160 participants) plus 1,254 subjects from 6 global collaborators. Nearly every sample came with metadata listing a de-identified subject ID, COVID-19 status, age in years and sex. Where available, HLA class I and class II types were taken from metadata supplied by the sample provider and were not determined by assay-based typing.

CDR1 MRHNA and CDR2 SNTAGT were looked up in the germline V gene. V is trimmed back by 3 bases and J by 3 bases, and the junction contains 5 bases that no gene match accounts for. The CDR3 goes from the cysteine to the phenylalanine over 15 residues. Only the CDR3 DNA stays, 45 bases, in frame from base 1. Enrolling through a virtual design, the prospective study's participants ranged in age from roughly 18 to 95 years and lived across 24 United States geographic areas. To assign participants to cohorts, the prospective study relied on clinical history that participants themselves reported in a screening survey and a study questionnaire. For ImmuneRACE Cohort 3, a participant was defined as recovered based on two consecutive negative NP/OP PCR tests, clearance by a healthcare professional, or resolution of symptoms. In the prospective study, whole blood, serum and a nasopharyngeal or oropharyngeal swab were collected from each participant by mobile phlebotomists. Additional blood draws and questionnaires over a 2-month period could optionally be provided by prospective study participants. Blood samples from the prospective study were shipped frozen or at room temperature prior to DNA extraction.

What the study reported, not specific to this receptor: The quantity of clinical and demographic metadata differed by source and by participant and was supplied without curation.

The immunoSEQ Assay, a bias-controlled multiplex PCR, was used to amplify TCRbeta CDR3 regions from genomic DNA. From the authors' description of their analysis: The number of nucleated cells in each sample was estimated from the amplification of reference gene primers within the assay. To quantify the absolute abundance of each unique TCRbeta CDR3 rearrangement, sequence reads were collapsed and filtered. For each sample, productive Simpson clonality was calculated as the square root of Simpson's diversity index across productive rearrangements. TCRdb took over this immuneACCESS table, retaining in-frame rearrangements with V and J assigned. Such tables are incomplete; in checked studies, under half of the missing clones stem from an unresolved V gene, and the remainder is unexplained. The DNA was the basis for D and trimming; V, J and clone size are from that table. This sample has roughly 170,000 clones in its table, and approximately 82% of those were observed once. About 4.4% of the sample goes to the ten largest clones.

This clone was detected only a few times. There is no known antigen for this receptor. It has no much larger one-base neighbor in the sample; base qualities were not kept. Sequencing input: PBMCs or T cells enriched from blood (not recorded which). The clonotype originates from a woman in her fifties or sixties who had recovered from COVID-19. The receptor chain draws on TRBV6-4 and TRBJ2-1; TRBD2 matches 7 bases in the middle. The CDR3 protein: CASSEGGGDYNEQFF. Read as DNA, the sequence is TGTGCCAGCAGTGAAGGTGGGGGGGACTACAATGAGCAGTTCTTC.